A single sample gave rise to the 5 T cell receptor beta chains below, sequenced in a study of T cell responses to AZD1222 COVID-19 vaccine. The repertoire was sequenced with immunoSEQ multiplex PCR; TCRdb's copy has only in-frame clones and lacks some. Of roughly 50,000 clones in the sample, 80% to 90% are singletons; the top ten hold 6.5% to 8.5%. This specimen was peripheral blood, taken 28 days after the second AZD1222 dose. All receptors come from an adult who received the AZD1222 COVID-19 vaccine.

This clone is a singleton in its sample. This chain links TRBV6-2 or TRBV6-3 with TRBJ2-1; 15 nucleotides align to TRBD2. J was trimmed by 3 bases and V by 5 bases; bases with no gene match: 8. Germline assignment: CDR1 MNHEY and CDR2 SVGEGT. This CDR3 comprises 18 residues. The CDR3 DNA reads as TGTGCCAGCAGTGCCGGGACTAGCGGGAGGAGAGGCTACAATGAGCAGTTCTTC. Translating gives CASSAGTSGRRGYNEQFF.

The DNA of the CDR3 is TGTGCCAGCAGTGGACAGTTGAACACTGAAGCTTTCTTT. Protein: CASSGQLNTEAFF. This sequence joins TRBV12-3 or TRBV12-4 and TRBJ1-1; D is possibly TRBD1 (6 bases). The CDR3 is made up of 13 amino acids. Trimming took off 5 bases at V and 0 bases at J, with 7 bases between the two ends.

The V gene is TRBV11-2, the J gene TRBJ1-2; D possibly corresponds to TRBD1 (5 bases). V was pared by 7 bases and J by 5 bases, with 17 bases between. The CDR3 runs 14 residues. CDR1 is SGHAT, CDR2 FQNNGV, per germline. The CDR3 DNA follows: TGTGCCAGCAAAAGGGGACGGAACTATTATGGCTACACCTTC. It is translated as CASKRGRNYYGYTF.

The chain is built from TRBV5-5 and TRBJ1-5; unclear D gene. The CDR3 extends over 15 amino acids. Looked up from germline, CDR1 is SGHKS and CDR2 is YYEKEE (reference sequence). V was cut by 0 bases and J by 1 base, with 8 bases left in between. The CDR3 reads CASSLAWSSNQPQHF. The CDR3, as DNA: TGTGCCAGCAGCTTGGCTTGGAGCAGCAATCAGCCCCAGCATTTT.

J is TRBJ2-7 and V is TRBV27, with 7 positions matching TRBD1. The CDR3 totals 14 residues. The junction had 6 bases not matched to a gene; V was cut back by 5 bases and J by 2 bases. Germline V lookup: CDR1 MNHEY, CDR2 SMNVEV (reference sequence). CDR3 sequence (DNA): TGTGCCAGCAGTCCTCGACAGGGAGCCTACGAGCAGTACTTC. This sequence encodes CASSPRQGAYEQYF.